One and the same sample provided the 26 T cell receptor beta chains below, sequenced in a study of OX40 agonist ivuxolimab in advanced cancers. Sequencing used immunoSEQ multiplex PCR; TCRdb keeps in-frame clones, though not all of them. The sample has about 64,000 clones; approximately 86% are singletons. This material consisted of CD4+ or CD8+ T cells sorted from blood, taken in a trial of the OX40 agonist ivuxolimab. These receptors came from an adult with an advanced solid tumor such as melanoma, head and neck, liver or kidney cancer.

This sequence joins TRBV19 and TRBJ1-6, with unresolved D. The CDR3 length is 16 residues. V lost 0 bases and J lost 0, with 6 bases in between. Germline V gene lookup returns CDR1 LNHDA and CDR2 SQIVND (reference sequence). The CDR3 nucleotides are TGTGCCAGTAGTATAGACTGGAACTCCTATAATTCACCCCTCCACTTT. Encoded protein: CASSIDWNSYNSPLHF.

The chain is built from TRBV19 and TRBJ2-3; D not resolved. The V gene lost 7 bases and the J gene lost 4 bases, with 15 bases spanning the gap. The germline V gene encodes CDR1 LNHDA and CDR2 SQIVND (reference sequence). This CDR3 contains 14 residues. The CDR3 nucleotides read TGTGCCAGTACCCCCGGGTTTAACTCAGATACGCAGTATTTT. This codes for CASTPGFNSDTQYF.

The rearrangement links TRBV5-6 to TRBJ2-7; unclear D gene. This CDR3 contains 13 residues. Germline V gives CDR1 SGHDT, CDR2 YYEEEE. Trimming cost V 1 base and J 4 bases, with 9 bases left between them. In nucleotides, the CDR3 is TGTGCCAGCAGCTTGAGGGATTCTTACGAGCAGTACTTC. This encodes CASSLRDSYEQYF.

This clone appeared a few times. The CDR3 is CAIRGTGTGVTGELFF. The DNA for the CDR3 is TGTGCCATCAGGGGAACCGGGACAGGGGTAACCGGGGAGCTGTTTTTT. V and J are TRBV10-3 and TRBJ2-2, with 10 positions matching TRBD1. Germline values: CDR1 ENHRY, CDR2 SYGVKD. The CDR3 covers 16 residues. V gave up 6 bases and J gave up 5 bases; unmatched junction bases: 9.

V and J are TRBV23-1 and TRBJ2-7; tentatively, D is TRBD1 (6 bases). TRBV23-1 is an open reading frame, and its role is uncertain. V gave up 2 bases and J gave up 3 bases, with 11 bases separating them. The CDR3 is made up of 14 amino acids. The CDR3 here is CASSQLRTDYEQYF. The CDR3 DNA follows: TGCGCCAGCAGTCAACTTCGGACAGACTACGAGCAGTACTTC.

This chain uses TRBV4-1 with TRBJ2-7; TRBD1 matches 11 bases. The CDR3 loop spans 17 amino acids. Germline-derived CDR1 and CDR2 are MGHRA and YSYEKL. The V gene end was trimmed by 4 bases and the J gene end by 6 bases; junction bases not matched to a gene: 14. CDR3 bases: TGCGCCAGCAGCCTAGAGCCGTTGGGGACAGGGGGGTTCGAGCAGTACTTC. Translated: CASSLEPLGTGGFEQYF.

The CDR3 sequence is CASSFGQWTTGELFF. Here the CDR3 DNA reads TGTGCCAGCAGCTTCGGACAGTGGACCACCGGGGAGCTGTTTTTT. J is TRBJ2-2 and V is TRBV11-2, with D perhaps TRBD1 (6 bases). CDR1 and CDR2 (germline): SGHAT, FQNNGV. V was clipped by 3 bases and J by 4 bases, with 12 bases between them. This CDR3 comprises 15 residues.

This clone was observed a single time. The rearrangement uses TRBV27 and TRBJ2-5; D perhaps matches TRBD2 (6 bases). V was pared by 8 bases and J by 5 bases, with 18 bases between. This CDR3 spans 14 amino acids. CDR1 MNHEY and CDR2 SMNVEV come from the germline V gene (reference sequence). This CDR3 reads CASSGTGNMETQYF. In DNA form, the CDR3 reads TGTGCCAGCTCCGGGACTGGTAATATGGAGACCCAGTACTTC.

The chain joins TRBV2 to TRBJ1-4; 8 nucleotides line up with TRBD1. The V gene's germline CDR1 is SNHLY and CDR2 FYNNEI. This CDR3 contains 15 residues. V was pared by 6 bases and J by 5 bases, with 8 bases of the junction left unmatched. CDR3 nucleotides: TGTGCCAGCAGGCTAGGACAGGGTGGCAATGAAAAACTGTTTTTT. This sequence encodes CASRLGQGGNEKLFF.

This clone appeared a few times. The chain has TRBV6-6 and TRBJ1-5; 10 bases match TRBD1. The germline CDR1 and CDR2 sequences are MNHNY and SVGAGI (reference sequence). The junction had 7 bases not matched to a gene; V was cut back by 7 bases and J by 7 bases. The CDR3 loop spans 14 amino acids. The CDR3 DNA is TGTGCCAGCACCGACGGACAGGGGGGACAGCCCCAGCATTTT. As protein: CASTDGQGGQPQHF.

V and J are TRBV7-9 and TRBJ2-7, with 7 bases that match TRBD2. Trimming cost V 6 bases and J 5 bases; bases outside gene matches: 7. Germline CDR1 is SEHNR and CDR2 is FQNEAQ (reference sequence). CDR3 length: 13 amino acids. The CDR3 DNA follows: TGTGCCAGCAGTCTCCTAAGCGGGAACGAGCAGTACTTC. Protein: CASSLLSGNEQYF.

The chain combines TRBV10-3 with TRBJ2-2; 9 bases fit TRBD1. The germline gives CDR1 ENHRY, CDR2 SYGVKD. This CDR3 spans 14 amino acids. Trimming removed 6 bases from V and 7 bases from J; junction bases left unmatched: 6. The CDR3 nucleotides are TGTGCCATCAGACCAACAGGGGGCTACGGGGAGCTGTTTTTT. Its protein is CAIRPTGGYGELFF.

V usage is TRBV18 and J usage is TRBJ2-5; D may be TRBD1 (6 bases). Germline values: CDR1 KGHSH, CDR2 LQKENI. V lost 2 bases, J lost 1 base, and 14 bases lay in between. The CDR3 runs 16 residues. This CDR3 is CASSPRVSQGQETQYF. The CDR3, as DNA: TGTGCCAGCTCACCAAGGGTTTCACAGGGCCAAGAGACCCAGTACTTC.

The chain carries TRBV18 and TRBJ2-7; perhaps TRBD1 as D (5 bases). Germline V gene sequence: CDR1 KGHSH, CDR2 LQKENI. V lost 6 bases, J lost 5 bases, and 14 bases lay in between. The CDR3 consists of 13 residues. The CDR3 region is CASSAGPRDEQYF. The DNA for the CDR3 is TGTGCCAGCTCGGCAGGGCCACGGGACGAGCAGTACTTC.

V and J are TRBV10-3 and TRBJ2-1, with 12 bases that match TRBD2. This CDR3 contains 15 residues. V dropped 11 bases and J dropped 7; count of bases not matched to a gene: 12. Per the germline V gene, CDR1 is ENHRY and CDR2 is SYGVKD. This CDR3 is CAVSSGREQVNEQFF. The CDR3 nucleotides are TGTGCCGTTTCTAGCGGGAGGGAACAGGTGAATGAGCAGTTCTTC.

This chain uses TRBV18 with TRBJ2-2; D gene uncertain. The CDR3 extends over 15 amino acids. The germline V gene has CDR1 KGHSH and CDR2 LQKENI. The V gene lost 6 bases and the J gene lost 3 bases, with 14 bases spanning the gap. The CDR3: CASSLRSGDTGELFF. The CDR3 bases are TGTGCCAGCTCTCTAAGATCGGGCGACACCGGGGAGCTGTTTTTT.

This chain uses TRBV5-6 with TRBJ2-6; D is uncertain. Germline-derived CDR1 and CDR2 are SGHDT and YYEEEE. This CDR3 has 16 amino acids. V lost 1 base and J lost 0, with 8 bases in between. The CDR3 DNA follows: TGTGCCAGCAGCTTGATCGAGATCTCTGGGGCCAACGTCCTGACTTTC. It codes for CASSLIEISGANVLTF.

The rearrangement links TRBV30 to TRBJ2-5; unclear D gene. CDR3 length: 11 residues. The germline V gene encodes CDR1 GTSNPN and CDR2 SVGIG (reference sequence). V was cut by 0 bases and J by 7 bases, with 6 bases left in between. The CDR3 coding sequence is TGTGCCTGGAGTGTTTTAGGGACCCAGTACTTC. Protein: CAWSVLGTQYF.

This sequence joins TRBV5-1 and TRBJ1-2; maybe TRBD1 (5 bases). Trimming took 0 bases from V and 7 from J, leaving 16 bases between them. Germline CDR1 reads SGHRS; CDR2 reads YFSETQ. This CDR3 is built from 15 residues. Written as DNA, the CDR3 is TGCGCCAGCAGCTTGGGTTGGACATCTTTTCCTGGCTACACCTTC. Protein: CASSLGWTSFPGYTF.

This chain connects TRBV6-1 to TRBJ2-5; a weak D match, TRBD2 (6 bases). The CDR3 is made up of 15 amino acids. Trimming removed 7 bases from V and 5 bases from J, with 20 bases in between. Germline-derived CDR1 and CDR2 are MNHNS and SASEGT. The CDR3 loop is CASTVRLTSKETQYF. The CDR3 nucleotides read TGTGCCAGCACGGTTAGGCTTACTAGCAAGGAGACCCAGTACTTC.

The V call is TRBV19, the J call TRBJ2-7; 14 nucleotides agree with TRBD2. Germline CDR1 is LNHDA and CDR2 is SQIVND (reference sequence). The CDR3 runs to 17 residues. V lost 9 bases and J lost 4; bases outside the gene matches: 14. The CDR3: CASSGLAGALKGYEQYF. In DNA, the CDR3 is TGTGCCAGCTCGGGACTAGCGGGAGCTCTAAAAGGGTACGAGCAGTACTTC.

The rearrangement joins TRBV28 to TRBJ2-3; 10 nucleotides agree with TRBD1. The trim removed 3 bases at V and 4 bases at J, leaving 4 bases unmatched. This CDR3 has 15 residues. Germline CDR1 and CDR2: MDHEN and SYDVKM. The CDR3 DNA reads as TGTGCCAGCAGTTTTGACAGGGGGCAGGCAGATACGCAGTATTTT. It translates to CASSFDRGQADTQYF.

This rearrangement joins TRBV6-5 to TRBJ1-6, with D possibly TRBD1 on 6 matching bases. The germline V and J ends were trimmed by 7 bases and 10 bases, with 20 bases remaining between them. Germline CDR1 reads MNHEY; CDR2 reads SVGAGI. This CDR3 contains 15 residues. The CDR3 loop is CASTIVRDTESPLHF. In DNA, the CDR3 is TGTGCCAGCACCATAGTGCGGGACACAGAATCACCCCTCCACTTT.

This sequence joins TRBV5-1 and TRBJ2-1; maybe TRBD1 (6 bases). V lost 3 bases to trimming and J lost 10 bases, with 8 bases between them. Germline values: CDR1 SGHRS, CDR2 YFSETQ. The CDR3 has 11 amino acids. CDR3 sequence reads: CASSYGQEQFF. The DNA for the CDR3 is TGCGCCAGCAGCTACGGACAGGAGCAGTTCTTC.

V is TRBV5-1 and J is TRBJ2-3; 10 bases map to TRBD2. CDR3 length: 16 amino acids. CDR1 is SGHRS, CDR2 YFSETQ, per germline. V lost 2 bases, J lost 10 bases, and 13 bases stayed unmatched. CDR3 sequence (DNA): TGCGCCAGCAGCTTCCACCCCGGGACTAGCGACTCTGCGCAGTATTTT. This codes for CASSFHPGTSDSAQYF.

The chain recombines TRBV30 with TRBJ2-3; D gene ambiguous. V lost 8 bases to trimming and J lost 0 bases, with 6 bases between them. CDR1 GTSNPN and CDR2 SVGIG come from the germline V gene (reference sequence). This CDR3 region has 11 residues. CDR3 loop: CAATSTDTQYF. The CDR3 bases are TGTGCCGCGACTAGCACAGATACGCAGTATTTT.